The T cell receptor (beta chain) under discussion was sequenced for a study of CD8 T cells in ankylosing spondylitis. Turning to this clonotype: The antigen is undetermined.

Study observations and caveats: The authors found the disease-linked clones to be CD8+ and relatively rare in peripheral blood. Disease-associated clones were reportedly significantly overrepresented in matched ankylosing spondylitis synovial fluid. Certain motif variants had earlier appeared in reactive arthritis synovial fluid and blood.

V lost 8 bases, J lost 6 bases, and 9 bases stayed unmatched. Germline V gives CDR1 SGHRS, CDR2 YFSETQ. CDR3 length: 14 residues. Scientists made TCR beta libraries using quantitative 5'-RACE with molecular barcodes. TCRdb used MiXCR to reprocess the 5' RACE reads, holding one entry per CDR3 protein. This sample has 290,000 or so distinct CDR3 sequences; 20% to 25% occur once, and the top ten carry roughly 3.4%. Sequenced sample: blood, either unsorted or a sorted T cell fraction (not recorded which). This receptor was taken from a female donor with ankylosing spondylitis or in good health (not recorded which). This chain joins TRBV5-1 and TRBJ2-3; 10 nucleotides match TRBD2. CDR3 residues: CASRTSGLWDTQYF. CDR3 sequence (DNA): TGCGCCAGTCGGACTAGCGGCCTTTGGGATACGCAGTATTTT.